The rows below give T cell receptor beta chains drawn from one sample of a study of blood T cell repertoires in COVID-19. Libraries were prepared by immunoSEQ multiplex PCR; TCRdb keeps only in-frame clonotypes and omits some of them. The sample carries some 95,000 clones, approximately 90% recorded once. Sequencing was performed on peripheral blood. The receptor source for this set is a human donor with active COVID-19. The donor label of this sample is uncertain. Both conserved end residues are part of each CDR3. Each record gives: V gene, clone size, CDR3 length, D gene, J gene, CDR3 DNA, CDR3 protein. D genes are given only for firm matches. The size field is filled for only some rows; it gives once, few, many or a size class.

TRBV27	-	14	TRBD1	TRBJ1-5	TGTGCCAGCAGTCCAGGACAGGCCAATCAGCCCCAGCATTTT	CASSPGQANQPQHF
TRBV18	-	16	TRBD1	TRBJ1-1	TGTGCCAGCTCACCAACGGTCGGACAGGGTAGGACTGAAGCTTTCTTT	CASSPTVGQGRTEAFF
TRBV5-1	-	13	-	TRBJ2-7	TGCGCCAGCAGCTTAGGTCCGGGGTACGAGCAGTACTTC	CASSLGPGYEQYF
TRBV10-2	-	13	-	TRBJ2-1	TGCGCCAGCAGACGTCTAGATTACAATGAGCAGTTCTTC	CASRRLDYNEQFF
TRBV3-1/TRBV3-2	once	19	TRBD1	TRBJ1-1	TGTGCCAGCAGCCAAGCTTACAGACTAAAACAGGGGCTGAACACTGAAGCTTTCTTT	CASSQAYRLKQGLNTEAFF
TRBV5-1	-	17	-	TRBJ2-7	TGCGCCAGCAGCTTGGGGGTTGGGACAACGACGTCCTACGAGCAGTACTTC	CASSLGVGTTTSYEQYF
TRBV11-3	-	14	-	TRBJ2-2	TGTGCCAGCAGCTTAGGCGGGGACACCGGGGAGCTGTTTTTT	CASSLGGDTGELFF
TRBV7-3	-	11	-	TRBJ2-3	TGTGCCAGCAGCTCGACAGATACGCAGTATTTT	CASSSTDTQYF
TRBV3-1/TRBV3-2	once	16	-	TRBJ1-2	TGTGCCAGCAGCCAAGACGGGGGAGCCTCCAACTATGGCTACACCTTC	CASSQDGGASNYGYTF
TRBV11-1	-	14	-	TRBJ1-2	TGTGCCAGCAGCGTAAGGGGTGCCAACTATGGCTACACCTTC	CASSVRGANYGYTF
TRBV11-2	-	14	-	TRBJ1-1	TGTGCCAGCAGCTTATCTGACAGGAACACTGAAGCTTTCTTT	CASSLSDRNTEAFF
TRBV5-1	-	14	TRBD2	TRBJ2-1	TGCGCCAGCAGCTTGCTAGCGGACTACAATGAGCAGTTCTTC	CASSLLADYNEQFF
TRBV5-1	-	15	-	TRBJ2-7	TGCGCCAGCAGCTTGATCGCGGACTCCACCTACGAGCAGTACTTC	CASSLIADSTYEQYF
TRBV4-2	-	12	-	TRBJ2-7	TGTGCCAGCAGCCAAGGGGCTACGAAGCAGTACTTC	CASSQGATKQYF
TRBV11-3	once	14	-	TRBJ2-1	TGTGCCAGCAGCCCCCCAGGGGCGTGGAATGAGCAGTTCTTC	CASSPPGAWNEQFF
TRBV2	-	17	-	TRBJ1-6	TGTGCCAGCAGTGTGGACAGCGACAGCTCCTATAATTCACCCCTCCACTTT	CASSVDSDSSYNSPLHF
TRBV19	-	15	TRBD1	TRBJ2-7	TGTGCCAGTAGTCTCGGGACAGGCAGCTCCTACGAGCAGTACTTC	CASSLGTGSSYEQYF
TRBV19	-	13	-	TRBJ1-4	TGTGCCAGTAGTTGGAGAGGGGGTGAAAAACTGTTTTTT	CASSWRGGEKLFF
TRBV19	-	15	-	TRBJ2-5	TGTGCCAGTAGTGTTCGACAGCCTCAACAAGAGACCCAGTACTTC	CASSVRQPQQETQYF
TRBV29-1	-	15	TRBD1	TRBJ2-3	TGCAGCGCTGGGACAGGGAAAGCTACCACAGATACGCAGTATTTT	CSAGTGKATTDTQYF
TRBV25-1	-	14	TRBD1	TRBJ2-7	TGTGCCAGCAGTGTGGGACAGGGGGCGGCCGAGCAGTACTTC	CASSVGQGAAEQYF
TRBV19	-	17	TRBD1	TRBJ1-3	TGTGCCAGTATGATGACCGGGACAGAAGACTCTGGAAACACCATATATTTT	CASMMTGTEDSGNTIYF
TRBV19	-	16	-	TRBJ1-6	TGTGCCAGTAGATGGGGCTTCGACCCATATAATTCACCCCTCCACTTT	CASRWGFDPYNSPLHF
TRBV2	-	14	-	TRBJ2-5	TGTGCCAGCACCAAACTTACAGTCCAAGAGACCCAGTACTTC	CASTKLTVQETQYF
TRBV9	once	17	-	TRBJ1-1	TGTGCCAGCAGCCCGGTCTCTACTTTCCTAGGTGTCGCTGAAGCTTTCTTT	CASSPVSTFLGVAEAFF
TRBV10-3	-	16	-	TRBJ2-3	TGTGCCATCAGTGAGTCGAGGACTTCTAGCACAGATACGCAGTATTTT	CAISESRTSSTDTQYF
TRBV5-4	-	14	TRBD1	TRBJ2-7	TGTGCCAGCAGCGTCCGGGACAGGGGCTACGAGCAGTACTTC	CASSVRDRGYEQYF
TRBV4-1	-	16	TRBD1	TRBJ1-1	TGCGCCAGCAGGAAACACGGGACAGGGGTTTTCACTGAAGCTTTCTTT	CASRKHGTGVFTEAFF
TRBV9	-	13	-	TRBJ2-7	TGTGCCAGCAGCGTTACAGACTCCTACGAGCAGTACTTC	CASSVTDSYEQYF
TRBV19	-	14	-	TRBJ2-5	TGTGCCAGTACCCCGACAACGTCCAGTGAGACCCAGTACTTC	CASTPTTSSETQYF
TRBV5-1	-	17	TRBD1	TRBJ2-4	TGCGCCAGCAGCCGGGTATCACAGGGGATAGCCAAAAACATTCAGTACTTC	CASSRVSQGIAKNIQYF
TRBV11-3	-	14	TRBD2	TRBJ2-1	TGTGCCAGCAGCTTGGGGGGGAACTACAATGAGCAGTTCTTC	CASSLGGNYNEQFF
TRBV28	-	17	-	TRBJ2-2	TGTGCCAGCAGTTTATGGACAGGCAAACCTAACACCGGGGAGCTGTTTTTT	CASSLWTGKPNTGELFF
TRBV10-1	-	13	-	TRBJ1-1	TGCGCCAGCAGTGAGACAGGGAACACTGAAGCTTTCTTT	CASSETGNTEAFF
TRBV19	-	13	TRBD1	TRBJ1-2	TGTGCCGGACGGACAGGGCTAGACTATGGCTACACCTTC	CAGRTGLDYGYTF
TRBV5-4	-	18	-	TRBJ1-6	TGTGCCAGCAGCTACGCTTCGCCCGTCGGGTGGGTGAATTCACCCCTCCACTTT	CASSYASPVGWVNSPLHF
TRBV2	-	20	TRBD2	TRBJ2-3	TGTGCCAGCAGTCCACTAGCGGGGTCGGTACTCACTACTAGCACAGATACGCAGTATTTT	CASSPLAGSVLTTSTDTQYF
TRBV4-2	many	16	TRBD1	TRBJ2-7	TGTGCCAGCAGCCAAGATGGGGGGACAGGGGGCTACGAGCAGTACTTC	CASSQDGGTGGYEQYF
TRBV6-2/TRBV6-3	few	13	-	TRBJ1-1	TGTGCCAGCAGTTCCCGGGAGAACACTGAAGCTTTCTTT	CASSSRENTEAFF
TRBV9	-	13	-	TRBJ2-1	TGTGCCAGCAGCGGGTACAGGGTTCATGAGCAGTTCTTC	CASSGYRVHEQFF
TRBV5-8	-	14	-	TRBJ1-6	TGTGCCAGCAGCTTGGGACAGCGTAATTCACCCCTCCACTTT	CASSLGQRNSPLHF